The clone carrying this T cell receptor (beta chain) has just one count. The data originate from a study of blood T cell repertoires in COVID-19. Study-level background: T cells, B-cell-depleted T cells, or PBMCs provided the cDNA or gDNA that served as material.

How the authors handled the data: Reference gene primer amplification yielded estimated nucleated cell counts. The method was immunoSEQ multiplex PCR; TCRdb's version includes in-frame clones alone and lacks a portion of them. V and J calls and clone size are those listed in that table; D and trimming were worked out from the DNA. The sample has about 230,000 clones; just under 90% are singletons. CDR1 is MNHEY, CDR2 SMNVEV, per germline (reference sequence). V lost 7 bases and J lost 0; bases outside the gene matches: 23. The CDR3 contains 21 residues. The sequence came from a man aged 30 to 45 with COVID-19, enrolled during active disease. Material for sequencing was peripheral blood. The V gene is TRBV27, the J gene TRBJ2-1, with TRBD2 identical over 8 bases. CDR3 amino acids: CASIKRGLLDLMKSSYNEQFF. The CDR3 region has the DNA TGTGCCAGCATTAAGCGGGGGCTCTTAGACCTCATGAAAAGCTCCTACAATGAGCAGTTCTTC.